Listed here is a single TCR beta chain. Its antigen is currently unknown. Germline CDR1 and CDR2: MGHDK and SYGVNS. The trim removed 1 base at V and 7 bases at J, leaving 6 bases unmatched. This CDR3 spans 15 amino acids. The data derive from a study of OX40 agonist ivuxolimab in advanced cancers. On the study more broadly: The eligibility criteria allowed prior anti-PD-1, anti-PD-L1 or anti-CTLA-4 therapy, and about 40% had some. General study findings and limits: Both blood CD4+ and CD8+ T cells showed clonal growth by week 6 at 0.1 to 3.0 mg/kg. The specificity for antigen of the expanded peripheral T cells was not determined. More expanded clones were seen, on average, in CD8+ T cells than in CD4+.

Method: immunoSEQ multiplex PCR; TCRdb's copy keeps in-frame clones and lacks some. The top ten hold over 2% of the sample, which has roughly 15,000 clones, approximately 78% seen once. The chain links TRBV25-1 to TRBJ2-2, with 7 bases lining up with TRBD2. The source material was CD4+ or CD8+ T cells sorted from blood, sampled in a trial of the OX40 agonist ivuxolimab. This receptor was obtained from an adult with an advanced solid tumor such as melanoma, head and neck, liver or kidney cancer. The CDR3 protein is CASSEFAGVGGELFF. The CDR3 DNA is TGTGCCAGCAGTGAATTCGCGGGAGTGGGCGGGGAGCTGTTTTTT.